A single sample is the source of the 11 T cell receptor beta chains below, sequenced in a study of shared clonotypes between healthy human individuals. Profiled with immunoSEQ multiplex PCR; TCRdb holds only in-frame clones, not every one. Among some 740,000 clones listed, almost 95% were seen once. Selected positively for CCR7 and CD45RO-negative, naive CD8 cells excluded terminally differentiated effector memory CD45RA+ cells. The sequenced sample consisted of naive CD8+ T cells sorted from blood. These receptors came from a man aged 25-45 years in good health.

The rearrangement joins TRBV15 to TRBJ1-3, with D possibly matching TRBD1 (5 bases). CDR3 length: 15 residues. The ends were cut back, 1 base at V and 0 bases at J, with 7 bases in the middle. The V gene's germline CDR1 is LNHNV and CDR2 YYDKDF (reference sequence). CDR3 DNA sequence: TGTGCCACCAGCAGAGGGACAAACTCTGGAAACACCATATATTTT. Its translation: CATSRGTNSGNTIYF. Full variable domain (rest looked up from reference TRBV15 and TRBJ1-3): DAMVIQNPRYQVTQFGKPVTLSCSQTLNHNVMYWYQQKSSQAPKLLFHYYDKDFNNEADTPDNFQSRRPNTSFCFLDIRSPGLGDTAMYLCATSRGTNSGNTIYFGEGSWLTVV.

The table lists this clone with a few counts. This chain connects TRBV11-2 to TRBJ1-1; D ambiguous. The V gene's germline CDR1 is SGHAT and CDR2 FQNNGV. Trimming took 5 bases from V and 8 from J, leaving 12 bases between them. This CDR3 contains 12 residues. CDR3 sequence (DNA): TGTGCCAGCAGCCCTGTGACGGTGGAAGCTTTCTTT. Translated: CASSPVTVEAFF.

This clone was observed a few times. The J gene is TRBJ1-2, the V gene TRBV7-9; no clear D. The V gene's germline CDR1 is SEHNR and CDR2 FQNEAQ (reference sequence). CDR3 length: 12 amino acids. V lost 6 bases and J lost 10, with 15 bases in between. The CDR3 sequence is CASSLMAGAYTF. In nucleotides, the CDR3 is TGTGCCAGCAGTCTCATGGCAGGAGCCTACACCTTC. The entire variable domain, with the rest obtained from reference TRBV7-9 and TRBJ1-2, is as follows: DTGVSQNPRHKITKRGQNVTFRCDPISEHNRLYWYRQTLGQGPEFLTYFQNEAQLEKSRLLSDRFSAERPKGSFSTLEIQRTEQGDSAMYLCASSLMAGAYTFGSGTRLTVV.

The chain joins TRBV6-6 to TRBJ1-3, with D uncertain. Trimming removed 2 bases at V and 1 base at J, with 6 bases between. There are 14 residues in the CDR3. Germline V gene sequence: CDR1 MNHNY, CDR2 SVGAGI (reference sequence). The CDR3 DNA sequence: TGTGCCAGCAGTTACAGTACTTCTGGAAACACCATATATTTT. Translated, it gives CASSYSTSGNTIYF.

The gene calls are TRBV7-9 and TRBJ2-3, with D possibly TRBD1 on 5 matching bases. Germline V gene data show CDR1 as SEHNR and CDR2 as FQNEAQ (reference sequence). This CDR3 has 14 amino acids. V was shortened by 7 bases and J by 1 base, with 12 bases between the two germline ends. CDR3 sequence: CASTSTEGTDTQYF. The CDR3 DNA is TGTGCCAGCACCTCGACAGAGGGCACAGATACGCAGTATTTT.

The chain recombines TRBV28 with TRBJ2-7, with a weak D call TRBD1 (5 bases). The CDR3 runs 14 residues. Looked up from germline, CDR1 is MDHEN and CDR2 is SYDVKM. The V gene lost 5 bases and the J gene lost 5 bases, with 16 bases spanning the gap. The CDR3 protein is CASSPADIGDEQYF. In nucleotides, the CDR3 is TGTGCCAGCAGTCCCGCGGACATTGGGGACGAGCAGTACTTC.

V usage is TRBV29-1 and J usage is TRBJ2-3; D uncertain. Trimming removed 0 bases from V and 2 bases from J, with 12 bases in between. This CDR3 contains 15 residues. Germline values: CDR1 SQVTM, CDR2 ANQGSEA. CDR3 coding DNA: TGCAGCGTTGAAGAGGGCGCAGGCCTCACAGATACGCAGTATTTT. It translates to CSVEEGAGLTDTQYF.

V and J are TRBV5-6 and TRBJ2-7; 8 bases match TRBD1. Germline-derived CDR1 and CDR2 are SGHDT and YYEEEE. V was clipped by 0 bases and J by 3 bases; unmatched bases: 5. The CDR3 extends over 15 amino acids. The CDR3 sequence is CASSLGTGMFYEQYF. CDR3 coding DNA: TGTGCCAGCAGCTTGGGGACAGGGATGTTCTACGAGCAGTACTTC. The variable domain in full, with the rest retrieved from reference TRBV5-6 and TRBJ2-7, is DAGVTQSPTHLIKTRGQQVTLRCSPKSGHDTVSWYQQALGQGPQFIFQYYEEEERQRGNFPDRFSGHQFPNYSSELNVNALLLGDSALYLCASSLGTGMFYEQYFGPGTRLTVT.

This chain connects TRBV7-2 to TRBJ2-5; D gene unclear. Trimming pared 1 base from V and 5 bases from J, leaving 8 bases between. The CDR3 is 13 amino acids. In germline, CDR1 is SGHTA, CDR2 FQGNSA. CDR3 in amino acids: CASSLETRETQYF. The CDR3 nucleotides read TGTGCCAGCAGCTTAGAGACTCGCGAGACCCAGTACTTC.

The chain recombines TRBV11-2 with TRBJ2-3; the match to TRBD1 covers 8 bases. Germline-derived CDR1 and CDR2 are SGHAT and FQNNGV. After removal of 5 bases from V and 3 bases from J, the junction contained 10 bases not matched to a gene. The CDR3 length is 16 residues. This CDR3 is CASSPVRGHGTDTQYF. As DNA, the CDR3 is TGTGCCAGCAGCCCGGTCAGGGGGCATGGTACAGATACGCAGTATTTT.

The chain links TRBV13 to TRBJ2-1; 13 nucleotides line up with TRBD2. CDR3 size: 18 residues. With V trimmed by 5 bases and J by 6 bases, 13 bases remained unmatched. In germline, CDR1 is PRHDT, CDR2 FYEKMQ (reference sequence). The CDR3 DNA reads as TGTGCCAGCAGCACAAGGACCGGGACTAGCGGGACCTTCAATGAGCAGTTCTTC. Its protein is CASSTRTGTSGTFNEQFF.